The 26 T cell receptor beta chains listed next were all sequenced from one sample in a study of T cell responses to AZD1222 COVID-19 vaccine (TCRdb year 2021). Receptor amplification or capture employed the immunoSEQ multiplex PCR assay. Imported from immuneACCESS, the table was reduced by TCRdb to in-frame sequences with V and J called. These copies leave out some clones; in studies compared against another copy, an unresolved V gene accounts for under half, and the cause of the remainder is not known. The sample has roughly 130,000 clones on record, about 90% of them singletons. The ten largest clones capture around 1.6% of the sample. The label giving this sample's time point can be read as: baseline before first vaccination. Source: peripheral blood, taken on day 0 of AZD1222 vaccination. The receptors shown here come from an adult in good health.

The gene calls are TRBV29-1 and TRBJ1-1; 7 nucleotides agree with TRBD1. V lost 3 bases and J lost 5; bases outside the gene matches: 6. The length of the CDR3 is 13 residues. Germline V gives CDR1 SQVTM, CDR2 ANQGSEA. In nucleotides, the CDR3 is TGCAGCGTTGAGAGACAGGGAAAAACTGAAGCTTTCTTT. Its protein product is CSVERQGKTEAFF.

This clone appeared a few times. V and J are TRBV6-5 and TRBJ2-5; no clear D. The CDR3 length is 14 residues. V lost 2 bases and J lost 5, with 12 bases in between. Germline lookup yields CDR1 MNHEY and CDR2 SVGAGI. The CDR3 DNA reads TGTGCCAGCAGTTACGGTCGGCAGGCCGAGACCCAGTACTTC. The encoded protein is CASSYGRQAETQYF.

This clone was seen a single time. The rearrangement links TRBV4-2 to TRBJ1-6; no clear D. CDR1 is LGHNA and CDR2 is YNFKEQ in the germline V gene. V was trimmed by 1 base and J by 9 bases, leaving 13 bases between them. The CDR3 covers 15 residues. CDR3 amino acids: CASSQVEVSSSPLHF. CDR3 in DNA: TGTGCCAGCAGCCAAGTGGAGGTATCCTCTTCACCCCTCCACTTT.

This clone was seen a handful of times. This rearrangement joins TRBV5-1 to TRBJ1-4; TRBD1 matches 8 bases. The V segment lost 7 bases and the J segment 5 bases; nucleotides outside the gene matches: 1. The length of the CDR3 is 12 residues. CDR1 is SGHRS, CDR2 YFSETQ, per germline. The CDR3 sequence is CASRTGNEKLFF. CDR3 nucleotides: TGCGCCAGCCGGACAGGGAATGAAAAACTGTTTTTT. The whole variable domain, filled in from reference TRBV5-1 and TRBJ1-4, reads KAGVTQTPRYLIKTRGQQVTLSCSPISGHRSVSWYQQTPGQGLQFLFEYFSETQRNKGNFPGRFSGRQFSNSRSEMNVSTLELGDSALYLCASRTGNEKLFFGSGTQLSVL.

The V gene is TRBV7-2, the J gene TRBJ1-2; no clear D. Germline loops: CDR1 SGHTA, CDR2 FQGNSA. Trimming cost V 1 base and J 4 bases, with 19 bases left between them. This CDR3 spans 17 amino acids. Here the CDR3 DNA reads TGTGCCAGCAGCTTAGTTCTGTTGGGGTCGTTGGGCTATGGCTACACCTTC. Translation gives CASSLVLLGSLGYGYTF.

This clone was seen only once. The rearrangement uses TRBV10-3 and TRBJ1-2; D is unresolved. The V and J ends lost 2 bases and 1 base respectively, with 8 bases between them. CDR3 length: 14 residues. CDR1 is ENHRY and CDR2 is SYGVKD in the germline V gene. CDR3 coding DNA: TGTGCCATCAGTGAGACGGTGTTTAACTATGGCTACACCTTC. As protein: CAISETVFNYGYTF.

This clone was recorded a few times. V and J are TRBV2 and TRBJ1-2; maybe TRBD1 (6 bases). The CDR3 runs 13 residues. V was pared by 4 bases and J by 8 bases, with 14 bases between. Germline lookup yields CDR1 SNHLY and CDR2 FYNNEI. The CDR3 sequence: CASSVQGTGGYTF. In DNA form, the CDR3 reads TGTGCCAGCAGTGTTCAGGGGACGGGCGGCTACACCTTC. Variable domain in full (rest from reference TRBV2 and TRBJ1-2): EPEVTQTPSHQVTQMGQEVILRCVPISNHLYFYWYRQILGQKVEFLVSFYNNEISEKSEIFDDQFSVERPDGSNFTLKIRSTKLEDSAMYFCASSVQGTGGYTFGSGTRLTVV.

The chain links TRBV4-3 to TRBJ2-4, with 10 bases identical to TRBD1. The CDR3 totals 16 residues. Germline V gene sequence: CDR1 LGHNA, CDR2 YSLEER. The ends lost 1 base at V and 2 bases at J; junction bases unmatched: 2. The CDR3 DNA is TGCGCCAGCAGCCAAGGACAGGGGGCGACCAAAAACATTCAGTACTTC. Protein product: CASSQGQGATKNIQYF.

V and J are TRBV28 and TRBJ2-1; weak D call: TRBD2 (5 bases). Germline V gene sequence: CDR1 MDHEN, CDR2 SYDVKM. The germline V and J ends were trimmed by 5 bases and 0 bases, with 11 bases remaining between them. There are 15 residues in the CDR3. The CDR3 nucleotides are TGTGCCAGCAGTCAGCGGTCTGGCTCCTACAATGAGCAGTTCTTC. Residues: CASSQRSGSYNEQFF.

This clone was observed once. The chain is built from TRBV5-1 and TRBJ1-1; D remains unclear. CDR1 is SGHRS, CDR2 YFSETQ, per germline. This CDR3 is built from 12 residues. Trimming removed 4 bases from V and 1 base from J, with 5 bases in between. The CDR3 is CASSLRNTEAFF. The DNA of the CDR3 is TGCGCCAGCAGCCTCAGGAACACTGAAGCTTTCTTT.

The V and J genes are TRBV5-1 and TRBJ2-3, with 7 bases aligning to TRBD1. CDR1 SGHRS and CDR2 YFSETQ come from the germline V gene. The CDR3 sequence is 15 residues long. The V segment lost 1 base and the J segment 3 bases; nucleotides outside the gene matches: 5. The CDR3 nucleotides read TGCGCCAGCAGCTTGAAGGGACAGCGAACAGATACGCAGTATTTT. Protein sequence: CASSLKGQRTDTQYF.

The V gene is TRBV4-1, the J gene TRBJ1-1; D might be TRBD1 (5 bases). V dropped 1 base and J dropped 0 bases, with 12 bases sitting between them. The V gene's germline CDR1 is MGHRA and CDR2 YSYEKL. The CDR3 runs 16 residues. CDR3 DNA sequence: TGCGCCAGCAGCCAAGCCCGGGGGAACATGAACACTGAAGCTTTCTTT. The encoded protein is CASSQARGNMNTEAFF.

This clone was seen only a few times. The chain links TRBV28 to TRBJ1-5; 10 bases fit TRBD1. The CDR3 totals 18 residues. Losses at the gene ends were 6 bases for V and 7 bases for J; bases not matched to a gene: 18. Germline V gene data show CDR1 as MDHEN and CDR2 as SYDVKM. The CDR3 is CASSSGQGTVRSGQPQHF. The CDR3 DNA follows: TGTGCCAGCAGCTCGGGACAGGGGACAGTTAGGTCGGGACAGCCCCAGCATTTT.

The chain uses TRBV7-8 and TRBJ2-1, with D possibly being TRBD1 (5 bases). The germline V and J ends were trimmed by 1 base and 0 bases, with 7 bases remaining between them. Germline values: CDR1 SGHVS, CDR2 FQNEAQ. The CDR3 spans 15 residues. The CDR3 loop reads CASSLDRSSYNEQFF. CDR3 coding DNA: TGTGCCAGCAGCTTAGACAGGAGCTCCTACAATGAGCAGTTCTTC.

This clone was seen more than once but under ten times. This rearrangement joins TRBV19 to TRBJ1-5; D remains ambiguous. V gave up 4 bases and J gave up 6 bases, with 10 bases separating them. Germline loops: CDR1 LNHDA, CDR2 SQIVND (reference sequence). The CDR3 consists of 13 residues. CDR3 sequence (DNA): TGTGCCAGTAGTAGTGGTCGTGCTCAGCCCCAGCATTTT. It encodes CASSSGRAQPQHF.

This sequence joins TRBV28 and TRBJ2-7; D tentatively fits TRBD1 or TRBD2 (5 bases each). With 9 bases removed from V and 0 bases from J, the gap between germline ends came to 9 bases. CDR1 and CDR2 (germline): MDHEN, SYDVKM. The CDR3 covers 12 residues. CDR3 protein: CAREGTSYEQYF. The CDR3 nucleotides are TGTGCCAGAGAGGGGACCTCCTACGAGCAGTACTTC.

The V gene is TRBV27, the J gene TRBJ2-1; tentatively, D is TRBD1 or TRBD2 (6 bases each). This CDR3 contains 15 residues. The V end was cut by 8 bases, the J end by 5 bases, with 19 bases between. Germline CDR1 and CDR2: MNHEY and SMNVEV (reference sequence). CDR3 sequence (DNA): TGTGCCAGCTGCCTCTCGGCGGGGACACACAATGAGCAGTTCTTC. The encoded protein is CASCLSAGTHNEQFF.

This chain connects TRBV18 to TRBJ1-1, with no clear D. CDR3 length: 16 amino acids. Germline V CDR1 and CDR2: KGHSH, LQKENI. V was shortened by 4 bases and J by 4 bases, with 19 bases between the two germline ends. The CDR3 protein is CASSRAWGGFGTEAFF. As DNA, the CDR3 is TGTGCCAGCTCACGGGCCTGGGGAGGGTTTGGCACTGAAGCTTTCTTT.

The J gene is TRBJ1-1, the V gene TRBV4-1; D might be TRBD1 (5 bases). The V end lost 3 bases, the J end lost 10 bases, and 21 bases lay between the germline ends. Germline CDR1 MGHRA, CDR2 YSYEKL. The CDR3 consists of 15 residues. This CDR3 is CASSQAGTHGRGAFF. The CDR3 region has the DNA TGCGCCAGCAGCCAGGCCGGGACCCACGGCCGGGGAGCTTTCTTT.

To note about this clone: At one end the junction does not follow the germline gene, possibly because of a read error. The CDR3 nucleotides read TGTGCCATCAGTGAGTCTAGTAATTCACCCCTCCATTTT. Protein product: CAISESSNSPLHF. The V gene is TRBV10-3, the J gene TRBJ1-6, with D unclear. The germline gives CDR1 ENHRY, CDR2 SYGVKD. The CDR3 is made up of 13 amino acids.

The gene calls are TRBV30 and TRBJ1-3; tentatively, D is TRBD1 (5 bases). Germline V lookup: CDR1 GTSNPN, CDR2 SVGIG (reference sequence). The CDR3 has 17 amino acids. Trimming stripped 2 bases from V and 0 bases from J, with 17 bases between. The CDR3 region is CAWSPTSGQRSGNTIYF. CDR3 coding DNA: TGTGCCTGGAGTCCCACCTCAGGGCAGCGCTCTGGAAACACCATATATTTT.

The chain couples TRBV7-2 to TRBJ1-4; D not certain. This CDR3 is 15 amino acids long. V was pared by 4 bases and J by 0 bases, with 9 bases between. Germline assignment: CDR1 SGHTA and CDR2 FQGNSA. This CDR3 reads CASSSTGATNEKLFF. The CDR3 bases are TGTGCCAGCAGCTCTACTGGAGCAACTAATGAAAAACTGTTTTTT.

The chain has TRBV9 and TRBJ2-2; the D gene is possibly TRBD1 (6 bases). Germline V gene lookup returns CDR1 SGDLS and CDR2 YYNGEE. The CDR3 is made up of 15 amino acids. V was shortened by 4 bases and J by 0 bases, with 10 bases between the two germline ends. The CDR3: CASSRGGSNTGELFF. The CDR3 DNA is TGTGCCAGCAGCCGAGGGGGATCGAACACCGGGGAGCTGTTTTTT.

V is TRBV6-1 and J is TRBJ1-5; no clear D gene. The germline CDR1 and CDR2 sequences are MNHNS and SASEGT. The V end lost 2 bases, the J end lost 6 bases, and 5 bases lay between the germline ends. This CDR3 spans 12 amino acids. CDR3 residues: CASSERSQPQHF. DNA for the CDR3: TGTGCCAGCAGTGAAAGAAGTCAGCCCCAGCATTTT.

The chain carries TRBV12-3 or TRBV12-4 and TRBJ1-1, with D hard to call. The V end lost 1 base, the J end lost 11 bases, and 11 bases lay between the germline ends. This CDR3 comprises 12 residues. The CDR3 sequence is CASSLVRNGAFF. CDR3 nucleotides: TGTGCCAGCAGTTTAGTGCGGAATGGGGCTTTCTTT.

This clone was found a few times. J is TRBJ1-6 and V is TRBV28, with D hard to call. Trimming stripped 5 bases from V and 7 bases from J, with 12 bases between. The CDR3 consists of 14 residues. Per the germline V gene, CDR1 is MDHEN and CDR2 is SYDVKM. CDR3 in DNA: TGTGCCAGCAGTATCCGGGCCGGCAATTCACCCCTCCACTTT. Protein: CASSIRAGNSPLHF. The whole variable domain, filled in from reference TRBV28 and TRBJ1-6, reads DVKVTQSSRYLVKRTGEKVFLECVQDMDHENMFWYRQDPGLGLRLIYFSYDVKMKEKGDIPEGYSVSREKKERFSLILESASTNQTSMYLCASSIRAGNSPLHFGNGTRLTVT.